Listed here are 9 T cell receptor beta chains from one sample, sequenced in a study of control samples from healthy donors and cancer patients. Assay: immunoSEQ multiplex PCR; the TCRdb copy retains only in-frame clones and omits some. This sample has about 120,000 clones, with roughly nine tenths found just once. The sample was blood. The receptor set was obtained from a man aged 50-59 years in good health.

The rearrangement uses TRBV3-1 (or the pseudogene TRBV3-2) and TRBJ1-5; tentative D call: TRBD1 (5 bases). Trimming took 4 bases from V and 4 from J, leaving 11 bases between them. Germline-derived CDR1 and CDR2 are LGHDT and YNNKEL (reference sequence). The CDR3 loop spans 14 amino acids. The CDR3 nucleotides read TGTGCCAGCAGCCGGTTGGGGGGGAATCAGCCCCAGCATTTT. This encodes CASSRLGGNQPQHF.

The rearrangement uses TRBV30 and TRBJ1-1; D is unresolved. CDR3 length: 13 residues. The V end lost 0 bases, the J end lost 1 base, and 6 bases lay between the germline ends. CDR1 is GTSNPN, CDR2 SVGIG, per germline (reference sequence). The CDR3 nucleotides read TGTGCCTGGAGTGTAAACAGGAACACTGAAGCTTTCTTT. Translating it yields CAWSVNRNTEAFF. Full variable domain (remainder filled in from reference TRBV30 and TRBJ1-1): SQTIHQWPATLVQPVGSPLSLECTVEGTSNPNLYWYRQAAGRGLQLLFYSVGIGQISSEVPQNLSASRPQDRQFILSSKKLLLSDSGFYLCAWSVNRNTEAFFGQGTRLTVV.

The chain is built from TRBV6-2 or TRBV6-3 and TRBJ1-1, with a tentative D call TRBD1 (6 bases). V lost 6 bases, J lost 0 bases, and 11 bases lay in between. This CDR3 is built from 14 residues. Per the germline V gene, CDR1 is MNHEY and CDR2 is SVGEGT. The chain's CDR3 is CASSLGTLNTEAFF. Written as DNA, the CDR3 is TGTGCCAGCAGCCTGGGGACATTGAACACTGAAGCTTTCTTT.

This sequence joins TRBV29-1 and TRBJ2-2; 10 bases are a match to TRBD2. Germline V gives CDR1 SQVTM, CDR2 ANQGSEA. V lost 4 bases, J lost 3 bases, and 8 bases stayed unmatched. The CDR3 runs 16 residues. The CDR3, as DNA: TGCAGCGTTGCCCGGGCTAGCGGGGGAGACACCGGGGAGCTGTTTTTT. Translating gives CSVARASGGDTGELFF.

This clone was recorded a few times. The rearrangement joins TRBV5-1 to TRBJ1-1; D unclear. The CDR3 loop spans 13 amino acids. V shed 0 bases and J shed 1 base, with 4 bases lying between them. In germline, CDR1 is SGHRS, CDR2 YFSETQ. The CDR3 is CASSLVWNTEAFF. The CDR3 region has the DNA TGCGCCAGCAGCTTGGTTTGGAACACTGAAGCTTTCTTT.

The V gene is TRBV24-1, the J gene TRBJ2-3, with 7 bases identical to TRBD1. The CDR3 runs 15 residues. Germline lookup yields CDR1 KGHDR and CDR2 SFDVKD. The trim removed 6 bases at V and 5 bases at J, leaving 10 bases unmatched. The CDR3 is CATSSEVGGIDTQYF. Here the CDR3 DNA reads TGTGCCACCAGTTCTGAGGTAGGGGGCATAGATACGCAGTATTTT.

This clone has a handful of counts. The chain couples TRBV27 to TRBJ1-2, with D possibly being TRBD1 (6 bases). Germline V gene sequence: CDR1 MNHEY, CDR2 SMNVEV (reference sequence). With 8 bases removed from V and 4 bases from J, the gap between germline ends came to 23 bases. CDR3 length equals 16 residues. CDR3 DNA: TGTGCCAGCGGCCGGTGGGACATGAGATTGGTCTATGGCTACACCTTC. This codes for CASGRWDMRLVYGYTF.

This chain joins TRBV15 and TRBJ1-4, with D tentatively TRBD1 (5 bases). There are 17 residues in the CDR3. Deletions cut 4 bases from V and 7 bases from J, with 22 bases between. CDR1 and CDR2 from the germline V gene are LNHNV and YYDKDF (reference sequence). Here the CDR3 DNA reads TGTGCCACCAGCAAATTACCAATTCAGGGTAGGGCTGAAAAACTGTTTTTT. Translating gives CATSKLPIQGRAEKLFF.

This chain joins TRBV6-1 and TRBJ1-2; D unclear. Trimming took 1 base from V and 1 from J, leaving 7 bases between them. The CDR3 totals 14 residues. The germline CDR1 and CDR2 sequences are MNHNS and SASEGT. The CDR3 reads CASSEGGFNYGYTF. DNA of the CDR3: TGTGCCAGCAGTGAAGGAGGGTTTAACTATGGCTACACCTTC.